This paragraph reports one TCR beta chain. The table came from immunoSEQ multiplex PCR; TCRdb's copy has only in-frame clones and leaves some out. The sample shows some 300,000 clones, about 90% of them seen only once. The data derive from a study of blood T cell repertoires in COVID-19. This CDR3 spans 13 amino acids. V was pared by 6 bases and J by 9 bases, with 14 bases between. This sequence originates from a woman aged 25 to 39 who had recovered from COVID-19. The chain combines TRBV12-3 or TRBV12-4 with TRBJ2-2; D remains unclear. Sequencing used PBMCs or T cells enriched from blood (not recorded which). The CDR3 region is CASRPDTRRELFF. The CDR3 nucleotides are TGTGCCAGCAGACCTGACACGCGCAGGGAGCTGTTTTTT.